The 10 T cell receptor beta chains presented below share a single source sample, sequenced in a study of CD8+CD57+ T cells in acquired aplastic anemia (dated by TCRdb to the late 2010s). Reads for this sample came from an Illumina HiSeq 2000. TCR beta VDJ combination and CDR3 sequence profiling used genomic DNA as the template. Clones were called with MiXCR by TCRdb after fastp trimmed the public reads at Q25, and only in-frame beta chains were retained. For every CDR3 protein sequence, its rows merge into one entry that carries the most common genes and DNA. Within this sample are hundreds of thousands of distinct CDR3 sequences, with 55% to 70% of them counted one time only. The ten top clones hold less than 4% of the sample. Sequencing was done on a sample of sorted CD4+, CD8+, or CD8+CD57+ T cells (not recorded which) from PBMCs. These TCRs come from a human donor in good health, serving as a control.

This clonotype has just one count. Lacking the conserved final phenylalanine or tryptophan, this CDR3 likely reflects a read error. The DNA is omitted, as the CDR3 cannot be located on it reliably, and the CDR3 follows TCRdb's listing. V is TRBV7-2 and J is TRBJ2-7; the listed D gene, TRBD1, was not tested against the DNA. Germline V lookup: CDR1 SGHTA, CDR2 FQGNSA. From its first to its last residue, the CDR3 has 13 amino acids. This chain's CDR3 is CASSIQEPTVYCY.

In the case of this clonotype: Sequence at one end of the junction differs from germline and may be a read error. The chain carries TRBV5-1 and TRBJ1-1; D is ambiguous. Germline V CDR1 and CDR2: SGHRS, YFSETQ. The CDR3 consists of 12 residues. The CDR3 here is CASSPDASNQFF. As DNA, the CDR3 is TGTGCCAGCAGCCCGGACGCTAGTAATCAGTTCTTT. Combining the CDR3 with reference TRBV5-1 and TRBJ1-1 gives the whole variable domain KAGVTQTPRYLIKTRGQQVTLSCSPISGHRSVSWYQQTPGQGLQFLFEYFSETQRNKGNFPGRFSGRQFSNSRSEMNVSTLELGDSALYLCASSPDASNQFFGQGTRLTVV.

On this clonotype: The germline gene is not matched at one end of the junction; a read error may be the cause. J is TRBJ1-2 and V is TRBV7-2; 7 bases align to TRBD1. Germline V CDR1 and CDR2: SGHTA, FQGNSA. The CDR3 extends over 13 amino acids. CDR3 residues: CASTQDRAAYETF. Written as DNA, the CDR3 is TGTGCCAGCACCCAAGACAGGGCAGCCTACGAGACGTTC.

V is TRBV4-1 and J is TRBJ2-7, with 14 bases lining up with TRBD2. The CDR3 is 15 amino acids. The V gene end was trimmed by 4 bases and the J gene end by 6 bases; junction bases not matched to a gene: 5. Germline CDR1 and CDR2: MGHRA and YSYEKL. CDR3 in amino acids: CASSRQGLAGAEQYF. CDR3 nucleotide sequence: TGCGCCAGCAGCCGCCAGGGACTAGCGGGGGCCGAGCAGTACTTC.

The chain employs TRBV29-1 and TRBJ1-1; 8 nucleotides agree with TRBD1. The CDR3 length is 13 residues. Germline V gene data show CDR1 as SQVTM and CDR2 as ANQGSEA. After removal of 6 bases from V and 8 bases from J, the junction contained 11 bases not matched to a gene. The CDR3 DNA reads as TGCAGCGTCCGAGCGGACAGGGACAACGAAGCTTTCTTT. It translates to CSVRADRDNEAFF. Using reference TRBV29-1 and TRBJ1-1 for the parts outside the CDR3, the full variable domain is SAVISQKPSRDICQRGTSLTIQCQVDSQVTMMFWYRQQPGQSLTLIATANQGSEATYESGFVIDKFPISRPNLTFSTLTVSNMSPEDSSIYLCSVRADRDNEAFFGQGTRLTVV.

On this clonotype: A junction boundary mismatches the germline segment, possibly from a read error. This chain uses TRBV7-3 with TRBJ2-6; perhaps TRBD1 as D (5 bases). The CDR3 has 13 amino acids. The germline gives CDR1 SGHTA, CDR2 FQGTGA. Here the CDR3 reads CASSVSGANVMTF. CDR3 in DNA: TGTGCCAGCAGCGTTTCTGGGGCTAACGTCATGACTTTC.

Concerning this clonotype itself: The conserved closing phenylalanine or tryptophan is absent in this CDR3, likely reflecting a read error. This chain joins TRBV7-2 and TRBJ2-1; D ambiguous. Germline CDR1 and CDR2: SGHTA and FQGNSA. The CDR3 extends over 11 amino acids. V gave up 2 bases and J gave up 12 bases, with 8 bases separating them. For the CDR3, the DNA is TGTGCCAGCAGCTTAAACAAGGGGCAGTTCTAC. Encoded protein: CASSLNKGQFY.

On this clonotype itself: As the CDR3 is not closed by the conserved phenylalanine or tryptophan, this likely results from a read error. The DNA is omitted, as the CDR3 cannot be located on it reliably, and the CDR3 follows TCRdb's listing. This chain connects TRBV2 to TRBJ1-5; the listed D gene, TRBD1, was not tested against the DNA. The CDR3 is 14 amino acids in total, end residues counted. Per germline, CDR1 SNHLY and CDR2 FYNNEI. This CDR3 is CASSEDRRGPQHYG.

This sequence joins TRBV9 and TRBJ1-5; unclear D gene. The CDR3 sequence is 14 residues long. With 2 bases removed from V and 8 bases from J, the gap between germline ends came to 14 bases. Germline lookup yields CDR1 SGDLS and CDR2 YYNGEE. The chain's CDR3 is CASSVESADEPQHF. The DNA for the CDR3 is TGTGCCAGCAGCGTTGAGAGCGCGGATGAGCCCCAGCATTTT.

The chain is built from TRBV12-5 and TRBJ2-7, with no clear D. The CDR3 has 12 residues. The V end was cut by 9 bases, the J end by 4 bases, with 13 bases between. Germline V gene sequence: CDR1 LGHNT, CDR2 FRNRAP. This CDR3 reads CASSSTWYEQYF. The CDR3 coding sequence is TGTGCTAGCAGTTCGACGTGGTACGAGCAGTACTTC.